These 6 T cell receptor beta chains share one sample of origin, sequenced in a study of blood T cell repertoires in COVID-19. Here immunoSEQ multiplex PCR was the method, and the copy in TCRdb shows in-frame clones only, minus some. The repertoire holds about 310,000 clones, nearly 90% seen once, with about 8.4% in the top ten. Sequences were obtained from PBMCs or T cells enriched from blood (not recorded which). The receptors derive from a woman aged 25 to 39 who had recovered from COVID-19.

The gene calls are TRBV6-5 and TRBJ1-1, with 7 bases fitting TRBD1. J gave up 3 bases and V 0 bases, and 7 bases lay outside the gene matches. The CDR3 totals 16 residues. CDR1 and CDR2 from the germline V gene are MNHEY and SVGAGI. The CDR3 region has the DNA TGTGCCAGCAGTTACTCGTTGAGGACAGGAGACACTGAAGCTTTCTTT. Its protein is CASSYSLRTGDTEAFF.

This rearrangement joins TRBV21-1 to TRBJ1-1; no check of the table's D call, TRBD1, against the DNA was made. TRBV21-1 is a listed pseudogene. The CDR3 length is 16 residues. The DNA for the CDR3 is TGTGCCAGCAGCATAAATACCGGGACAGATTTCCCTGAAGCTTTCTTT. This encodes CASSINTGTDFPEAFF.

The rearrangement links TRBV18 to TRBJ1-5; 8 positions agree with TRBD1. V gave up 3 bases and J gave up 7 bases; unmatched junction bases: 8. This CDR3 spans 15 amino acids. Germline values: CDR1 KGHSH, CDR2 LQKENI. CDR3 amino acids: CASSPRQGKKQPQHF. The CDR3 DNA is TGTGCCAGCTCACCTAGACAGGGGAAGAAACAGCCCCAGCATTTT.

The J gene is TRBJ1-5, the V gene TRBV4-2; TRBD1 is a possible D gene (5 bases). Trimming cost V 0 bases and J 5 bases, with 11 bases left between them. This CDR3 region has 15 residues. Germline CDR1 is LGHNA and CDR2 is YNFKEQ. Here the CDR3 DNA reads TGTGCCAGCAGCCAAGATCCCAGGGAGGATCAGCCCCAGCATTTT. Translation: CASSQDPREDQPQHF.

This clone appeared once. V usage is TRBV10-3 and J usage is TRBJ2-1; 7 bases fit TRBD2. V dropped 10 bases and J dropped 7; count of bases not matched to a gene: 13. This CDR3 comprises 14 residues. CDR1 and CDR2 (germline): ENHRY, SYGVKD. The DNA of the CDR3 is TGTGCCAGCACCCGGGGGGAGGGCTTGAATGAGCAGTTCTTC. Protein sequence: CASTRGEGLNEQFF.

CDR3 DNA sequence: TGTGCCAGTGGGGGGGTCCCAGGGCGACATCAGCCCCAGCATTTT. It codes for CASGGVPGRHQPQHF. The rearrangement joins TRBV19 to TRBJ1-5; D might be TRBD1 (5 bases). Trimming cost V 8 bases and J 5 bases, with 19 bases left between them. Germline loops: CDR1 LNHDA, CDR2 SQIVND (reference sequence). CDR3 length: 15 residues.